The T cell receptor (beta chain) described here comes from a study of shared clonotypes between healthy human individuals. Notes on this clone: Its specificity is not known.

Several immunoSEQ 96-well plates shared each subset's DNA, each plate a replicate. Sequenced by immunoSEQ multiplex PCR; TCRdb stores in-frame clones only, minus some. Among some 2,000,000 clones listed, 95% were seen once. The germline gives CDR1 SEHNR, CDR2 FQNEAQ (reference sequence). V was pared by 1 base and J by 5 bases, with 2 bases of the junction left unmatched. There are 14 residues in the CDR3. Overall study results and limits: Non-shared clonotypes had lower generation probabilities than those shared by all four donors.

The chain links TRBV7-9 to TRBJ2-5; 9 bases fit TRBD2. This clonotype was sampled from a man between 18 and 29 years old in good health. Material for sequencing was naive CD4+ T cells sorted from blood. Subset defined: CD45RA+ positively selected. This chain's CDR3 is CASSLGSGGETQYF. The CDR3 DNA sequence: TGTGCCAGCAGCTTAGGTAGCGGGGGTGAGACCCAGTACTTC.